This T cell receptor (beta chain) appears in the sequencing data of a study of blood T cell repertoires in COVID-19. The V gene lost 3 bases and the J gene lost 1 base, with 7 bases spanning the gap. This CDR3 spans 13 amino acids. Those enrolled in Seattle joined during active infection and were followed longitudinally afterward. Assay: immunoSEQ multiplex PCR; the TCRdb copy retains only in-frame clones and omits some. The data contain fewer than 65,000 clones, around 91% of them singletons. Sequenced input: peripheral blood. The V call is TRBV12-3 or TRBV12-4, the J call TRBJ2-7, with a weak D call TRBD1 (6 bases). The source is a woman in her fifties or sixties with COVID-19, enrolled during active disease. The chain's CDR3 is CASSFGTSYEQYF. For the CDR3, the DNA is TGTGCCAGCAGTTTCGGGACATCCTACGAGCAGTACTTC.